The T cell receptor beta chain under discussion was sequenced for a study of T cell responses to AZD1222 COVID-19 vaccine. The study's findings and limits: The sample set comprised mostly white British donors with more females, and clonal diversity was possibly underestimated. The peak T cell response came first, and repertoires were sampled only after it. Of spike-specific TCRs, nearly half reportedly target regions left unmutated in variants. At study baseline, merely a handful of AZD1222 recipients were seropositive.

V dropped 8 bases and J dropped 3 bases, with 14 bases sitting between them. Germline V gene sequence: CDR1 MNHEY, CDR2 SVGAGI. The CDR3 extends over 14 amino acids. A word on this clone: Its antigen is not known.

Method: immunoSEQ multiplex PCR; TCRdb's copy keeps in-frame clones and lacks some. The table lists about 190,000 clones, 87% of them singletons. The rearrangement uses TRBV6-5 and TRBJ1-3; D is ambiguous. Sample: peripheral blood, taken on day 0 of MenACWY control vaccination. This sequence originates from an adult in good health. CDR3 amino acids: CASHPTGSGNTIYF. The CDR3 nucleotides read TGTGCCAGCCACCCAACGGGCAGTGGAAACACCATATATTTT.